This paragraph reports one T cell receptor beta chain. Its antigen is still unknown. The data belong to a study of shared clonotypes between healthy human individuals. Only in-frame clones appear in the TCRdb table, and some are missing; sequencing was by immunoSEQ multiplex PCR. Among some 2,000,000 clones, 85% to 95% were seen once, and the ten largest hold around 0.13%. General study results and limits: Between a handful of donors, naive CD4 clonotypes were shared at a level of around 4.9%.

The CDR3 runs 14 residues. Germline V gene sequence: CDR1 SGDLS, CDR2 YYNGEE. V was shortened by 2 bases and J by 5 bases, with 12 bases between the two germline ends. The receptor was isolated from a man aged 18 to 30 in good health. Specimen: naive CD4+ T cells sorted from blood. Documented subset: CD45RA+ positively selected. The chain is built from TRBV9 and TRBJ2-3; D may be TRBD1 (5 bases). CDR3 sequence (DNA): TGTGCCAGCAGCGTGGGTGGGGCTCAAGATACGCAGTATTTT. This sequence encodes CASSVGGAQDTQYF.